This record covers a single TCR beta chain. CDR3 size: 15 residues. Per germline, CDR1 LNHDA and CDR2 SQIVND (reference sequence). The ends lost 10 bases at V and 8 bases at J; junction bases unmatched: 13. Clones were sequenced by immunoSEQ multiplex PCR, and TCRdb holds only the in-frame ones, with some missing. This sample has some 77,000 clones, with 90% found just once. The record originates from a study of blood T cell repertoires in COVID-19. Sequenced input: peripheral blood. The sequence came from a woman older than 75 with active or convalescent COVID-19. The chain recombines TRBV19 with TRBJ1-4; 10 bases are shared with TRBD1. The DNA for the CDR3 is TGTGCCACTTCTGTCCCGGGACAGGGGAGCGAAAAACTGTTTTTT. Protein: CATSVPGQGSEKLFF.